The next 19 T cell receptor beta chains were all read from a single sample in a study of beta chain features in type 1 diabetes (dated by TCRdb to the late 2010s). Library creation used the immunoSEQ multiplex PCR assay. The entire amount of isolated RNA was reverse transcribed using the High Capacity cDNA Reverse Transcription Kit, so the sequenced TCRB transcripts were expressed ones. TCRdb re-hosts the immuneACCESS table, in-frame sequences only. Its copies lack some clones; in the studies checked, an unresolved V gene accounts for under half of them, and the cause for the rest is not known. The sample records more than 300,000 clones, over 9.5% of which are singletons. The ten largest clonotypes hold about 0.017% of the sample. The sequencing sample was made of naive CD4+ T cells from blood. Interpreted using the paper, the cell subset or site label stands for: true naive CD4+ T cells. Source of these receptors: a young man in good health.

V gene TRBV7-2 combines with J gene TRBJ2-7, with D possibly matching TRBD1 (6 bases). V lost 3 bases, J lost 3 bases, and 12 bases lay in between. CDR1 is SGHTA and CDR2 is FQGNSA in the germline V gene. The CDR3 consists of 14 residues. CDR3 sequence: CASSLTTGIYEQYF. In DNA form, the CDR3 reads TGTGCCAGCAGCTTGACGACAGGCATCTACGAGCAGTACTTC.

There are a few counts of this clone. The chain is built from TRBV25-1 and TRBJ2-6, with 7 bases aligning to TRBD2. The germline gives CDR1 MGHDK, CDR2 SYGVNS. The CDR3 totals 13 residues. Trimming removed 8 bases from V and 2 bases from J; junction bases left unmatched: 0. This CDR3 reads CASGGAGANVLTF. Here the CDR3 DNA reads TGTGCCAGCGGGGGGGCTGGGGCCAACGTCCTGACTTTC.

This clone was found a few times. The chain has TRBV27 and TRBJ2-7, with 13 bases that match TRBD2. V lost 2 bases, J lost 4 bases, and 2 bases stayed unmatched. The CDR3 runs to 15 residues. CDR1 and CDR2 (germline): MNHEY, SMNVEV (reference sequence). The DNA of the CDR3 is TGTGCCAGCAGTTTAGGGACTAGCGGGAAATACGAGCAGTACTTC. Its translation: CASSLGTSGKYEQYF.

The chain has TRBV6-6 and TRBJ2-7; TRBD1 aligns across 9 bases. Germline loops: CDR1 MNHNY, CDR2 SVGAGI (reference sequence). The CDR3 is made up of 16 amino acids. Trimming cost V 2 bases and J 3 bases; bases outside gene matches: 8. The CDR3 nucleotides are TGTGCCAGCAGTTACACACCGGGACAGGGTTTCTACGAGCAGTACTTC. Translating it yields CASSYTPGQGFYEQYF.

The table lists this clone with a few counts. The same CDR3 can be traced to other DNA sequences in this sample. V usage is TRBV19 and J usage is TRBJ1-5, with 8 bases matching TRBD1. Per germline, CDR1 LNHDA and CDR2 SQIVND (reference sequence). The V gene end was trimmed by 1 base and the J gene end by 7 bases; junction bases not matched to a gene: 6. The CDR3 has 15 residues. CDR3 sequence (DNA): TGTGCCAGTAGTATAGGGACAGGGCGGAACCAGCCCCAGCATTTT. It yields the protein CASSIGTGRNQPQHF.

For the CDR3, the DNA is TGTGCCAGCAGCTTCGGACTAGCGGGAGGGCCCCACGAGCAGTACTTC. Protein product: CASSFGLAGGPHEQYF. The chain links TRBV7-6 to TRBJ2-7; 15 bases agree with TRBD2. CDR1 is SGHVS, CDR2 FNYEAQ, per germline. The length of the CDR3 is 16 residues. Unmatched junction bases numbered 5, after V lost 3 bases and J lost 5 bases.

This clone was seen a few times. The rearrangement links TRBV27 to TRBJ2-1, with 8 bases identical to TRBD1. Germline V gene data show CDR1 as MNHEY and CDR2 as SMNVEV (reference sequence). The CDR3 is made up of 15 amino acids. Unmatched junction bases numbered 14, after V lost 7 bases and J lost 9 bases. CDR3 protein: CASIRSQGVGSEQFF. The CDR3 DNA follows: TGTGCCAGCATTAGATCACAGGGGGTTGGTAGTGAGCAGTTCTTC.

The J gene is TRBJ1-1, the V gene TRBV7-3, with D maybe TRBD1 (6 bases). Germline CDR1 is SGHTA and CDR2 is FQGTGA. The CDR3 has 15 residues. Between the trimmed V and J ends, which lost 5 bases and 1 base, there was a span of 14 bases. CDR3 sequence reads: CASSLTGTQNTEAFF. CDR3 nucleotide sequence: TGTGCCAGCAGCCTGACCGGGACACAGAACACTGAAGCTTTCTTT.

CDR3 in DNA: TGTGCCAGTAGTATAAACGGCTACAATGAGCAGTTCTTC. This encodes CASSINGYNEQFF. The J gene is TRBJ2-1, the V gene TRBV19; D remains ambiguous. CDR3 length: 13 residues. Trimming removed 2 bases at V and 3 bases at J, with 5 bases between. Germline CDR1 and CDR2: LNHDA and SQIVND (reference sequence). The variable domain in full, with the rest retrieved from reference TRBV19 and TRBJ2-1, is DGGITQSPKYLFRKEGQNVTLSCEQNLNHDAMYWYRQDPGQGLRLIYYSQIVNDFQKGDIAEGYSVSREKKESFPLTVTSAQKNPTAFYLCASSINGYNEQFFGPGTRLTVL.

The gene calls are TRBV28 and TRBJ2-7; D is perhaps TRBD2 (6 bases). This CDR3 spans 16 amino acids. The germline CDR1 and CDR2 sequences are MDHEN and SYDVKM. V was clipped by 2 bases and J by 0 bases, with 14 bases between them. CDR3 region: CASSLLFGTRSYEQYF. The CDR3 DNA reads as TGTGCCAGCAGTTTACTGTTCGGGACTCGCTCCTACGAGCAGTACTTC.

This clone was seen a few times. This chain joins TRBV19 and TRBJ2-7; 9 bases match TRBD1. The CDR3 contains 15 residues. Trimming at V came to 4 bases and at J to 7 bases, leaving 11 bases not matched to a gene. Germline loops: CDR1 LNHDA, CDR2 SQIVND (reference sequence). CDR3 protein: CASSKPGQGTREQYF. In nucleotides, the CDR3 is TGTGCCAGTAGTAAACCGGGACAGGGAACTCGAGAGCAGTACTTC.

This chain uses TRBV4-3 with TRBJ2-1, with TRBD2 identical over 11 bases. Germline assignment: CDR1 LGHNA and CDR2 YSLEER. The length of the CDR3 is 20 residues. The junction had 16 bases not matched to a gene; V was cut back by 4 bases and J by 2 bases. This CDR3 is CASSLRSSGRQRVTYNEQFF. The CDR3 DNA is TGCGCCAGCAGCCTGCGGTCTAGCGGGAGGCAAAGAGTGACCTACAATGAGCAGTTCTTC.

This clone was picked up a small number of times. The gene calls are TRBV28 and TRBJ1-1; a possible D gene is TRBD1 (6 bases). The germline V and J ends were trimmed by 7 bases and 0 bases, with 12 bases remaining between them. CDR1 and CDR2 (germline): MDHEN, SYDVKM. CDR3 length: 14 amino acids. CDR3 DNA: TGTGCCAGCACGGTCGGGACATTGAACACTGAAGCTTTCTTT. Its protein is CASTVGTLNTEAFF. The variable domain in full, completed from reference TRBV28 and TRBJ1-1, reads DVKVTQSSRYLVKRTGEKVFLECVQDMDHENMFWYRQDPGLGLRLIYFSYDVKMKEKGDIPEGYSVSREKKERFSLILESASTNQTSMYLCASTVGTLNTEAFFGQGTRLTVV.

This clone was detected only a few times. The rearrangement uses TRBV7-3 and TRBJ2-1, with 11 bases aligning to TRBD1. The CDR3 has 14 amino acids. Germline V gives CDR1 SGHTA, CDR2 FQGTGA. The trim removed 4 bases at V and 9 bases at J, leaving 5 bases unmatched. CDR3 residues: CASSSGTGGVEQFF. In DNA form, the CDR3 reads TGTGCCAGCAGCTCGGGGACAGGGGGTGTTGAGCAGTTCTTC.

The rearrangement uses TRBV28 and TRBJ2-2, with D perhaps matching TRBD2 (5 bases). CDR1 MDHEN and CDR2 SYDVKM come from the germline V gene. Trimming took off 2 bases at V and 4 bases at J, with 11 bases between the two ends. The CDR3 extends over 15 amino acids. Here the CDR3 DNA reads TGTGCCAGCAGTTTAGAGCCTCGGGGCACCGGGGAGCTGTTTTTT. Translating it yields CASSLEPRGTGELFF.

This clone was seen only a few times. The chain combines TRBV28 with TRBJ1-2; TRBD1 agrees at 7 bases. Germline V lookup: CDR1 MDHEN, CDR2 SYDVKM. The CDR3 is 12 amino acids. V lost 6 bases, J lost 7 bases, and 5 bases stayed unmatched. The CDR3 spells CASRGQLFGYTF. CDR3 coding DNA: TGTGCCAGCAGGGGACAGCTTTTTGGCTACACCTTC.

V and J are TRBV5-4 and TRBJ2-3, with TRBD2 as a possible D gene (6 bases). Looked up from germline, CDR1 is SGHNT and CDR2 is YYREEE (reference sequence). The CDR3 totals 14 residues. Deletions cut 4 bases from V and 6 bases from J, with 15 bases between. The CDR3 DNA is TGTGCCAGCAGCCGGGACTCACTCCCCGATACGCAGTATTTT. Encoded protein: CASSRDSLPDTQYF.

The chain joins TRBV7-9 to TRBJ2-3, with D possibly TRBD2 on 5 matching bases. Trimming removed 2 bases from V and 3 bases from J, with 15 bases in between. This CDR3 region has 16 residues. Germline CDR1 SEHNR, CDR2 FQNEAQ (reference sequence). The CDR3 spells CASSLLGGRGTDTQYF. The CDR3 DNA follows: TGTGCCAGCAGCTTATTAGGTGGGAGAGGGACAGATACGCAGTATTTT. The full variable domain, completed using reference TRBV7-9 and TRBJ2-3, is DTGVSQNPRHKITKRGQNVTFRCDPISEHNRLYWYRQTLGQGPEFLTYFQNEAQLEKSRLLSDRFSAERPKGSFSTLEIQRTEQGDSAMYLCASSLLGGRGTDTQYFGPGTRLTVL.

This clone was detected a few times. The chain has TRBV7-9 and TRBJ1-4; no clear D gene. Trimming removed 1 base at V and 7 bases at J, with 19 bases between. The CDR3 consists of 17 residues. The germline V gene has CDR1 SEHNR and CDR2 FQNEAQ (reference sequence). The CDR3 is CASSLGRRPWEGEKLFF. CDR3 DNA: TGTGCCAGCAGCTTAGGGCGGAGGCCCTGGGAGGGTGAAAAACTGTTTTTT.